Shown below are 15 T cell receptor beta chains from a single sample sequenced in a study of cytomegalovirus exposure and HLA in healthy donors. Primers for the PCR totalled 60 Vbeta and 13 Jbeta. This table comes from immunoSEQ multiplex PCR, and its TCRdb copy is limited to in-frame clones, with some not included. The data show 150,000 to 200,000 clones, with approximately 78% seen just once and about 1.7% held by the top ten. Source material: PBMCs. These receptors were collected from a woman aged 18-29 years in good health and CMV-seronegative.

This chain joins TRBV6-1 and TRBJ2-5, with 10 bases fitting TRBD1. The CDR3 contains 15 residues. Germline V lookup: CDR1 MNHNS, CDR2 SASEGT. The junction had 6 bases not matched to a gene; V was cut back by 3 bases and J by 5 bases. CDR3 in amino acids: CASSDDRGLSETQYF. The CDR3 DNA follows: TGTGCCAGCAGTGATGACAGGGGGCTCTCGGAGACCCAGTACTTC.

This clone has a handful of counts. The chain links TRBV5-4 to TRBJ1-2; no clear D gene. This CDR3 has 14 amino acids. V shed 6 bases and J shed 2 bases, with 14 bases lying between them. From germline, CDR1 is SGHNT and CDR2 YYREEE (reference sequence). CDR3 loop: CASTRATTNYGYTF. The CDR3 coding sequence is TGTGCCAGCACGCGGGCCACGACGAACTATGGCTACACCTTC. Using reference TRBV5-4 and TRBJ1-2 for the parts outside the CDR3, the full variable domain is ETGVTQSPTHLIKTRGQQVTLRCSSQSGHNTVSWYQQALGQGPQFIFQYYREEENGRGNFPPRFSGLQFPNYSSELNVNALELDDSALYLCASTRATTNYGYTFGSGTRLTVV.

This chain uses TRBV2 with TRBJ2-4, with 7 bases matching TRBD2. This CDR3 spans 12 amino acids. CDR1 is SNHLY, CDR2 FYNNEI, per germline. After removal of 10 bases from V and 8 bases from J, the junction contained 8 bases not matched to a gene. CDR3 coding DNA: TGTGCCATCCTTGGGGGAGGGGACATTCAGTACTTC. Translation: CAILGGGDIQYF.

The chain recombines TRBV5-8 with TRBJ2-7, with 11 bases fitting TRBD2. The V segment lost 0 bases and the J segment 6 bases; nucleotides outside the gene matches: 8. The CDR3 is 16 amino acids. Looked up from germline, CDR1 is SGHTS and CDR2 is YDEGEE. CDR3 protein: CASSLAATLAGAEQYF. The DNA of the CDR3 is TGTGCCAGCAGCTTGGCCGCGACACTAGCGGGAGCCGAGCAGTACTTC. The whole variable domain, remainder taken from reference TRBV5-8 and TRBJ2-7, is EAGVTQSPTHLIKTRGQQATLRCSPISGHTSVYWYQQALGLGLQFLLWYDEGEERNRGNFPPRFSGRQFPNYSSELNVNALELEDSALYLCASSLAATLAGAEQYFGPGTRLTVT.

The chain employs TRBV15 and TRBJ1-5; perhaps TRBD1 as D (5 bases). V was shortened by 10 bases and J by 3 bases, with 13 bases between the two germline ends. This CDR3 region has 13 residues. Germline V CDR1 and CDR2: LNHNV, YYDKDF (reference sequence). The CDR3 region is CAIGQGLNQPQHF. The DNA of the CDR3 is TGTGCCATCGGGCAGGGCCTCAATCAGCCCCAGCATTTT.

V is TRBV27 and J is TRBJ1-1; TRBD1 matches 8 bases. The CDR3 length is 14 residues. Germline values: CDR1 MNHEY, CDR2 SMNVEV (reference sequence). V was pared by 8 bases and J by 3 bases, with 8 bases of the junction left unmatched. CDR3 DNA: TGTGCCAGCCAGACAGGGGCGAGGGACACTGAAGCTTTCTTT. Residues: CASQTGARDTEAFF.

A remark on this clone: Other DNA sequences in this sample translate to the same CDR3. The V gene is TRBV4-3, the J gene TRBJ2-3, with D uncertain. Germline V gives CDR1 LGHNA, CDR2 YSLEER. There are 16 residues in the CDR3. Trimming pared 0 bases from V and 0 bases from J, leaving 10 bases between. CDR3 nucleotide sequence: TGCGCCAGCAGCCAAGATGAGGCGCCTAGCACAGATACGCAGTATTTT. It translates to CASSQDEAPSTDTQYF.

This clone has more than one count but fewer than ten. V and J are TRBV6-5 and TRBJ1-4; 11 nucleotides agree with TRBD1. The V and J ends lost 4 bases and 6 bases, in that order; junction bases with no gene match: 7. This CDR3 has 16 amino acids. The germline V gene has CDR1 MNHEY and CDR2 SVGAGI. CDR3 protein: CASSSTPGQGDEKLFF. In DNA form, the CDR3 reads TGTGCCAGCAGTTCCACACCGGGACAGGGGGATGAAAAACTGTTTTTT.

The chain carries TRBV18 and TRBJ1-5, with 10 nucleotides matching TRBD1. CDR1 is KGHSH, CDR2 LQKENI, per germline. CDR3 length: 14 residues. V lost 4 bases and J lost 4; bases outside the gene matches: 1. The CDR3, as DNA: TGTGCCAGCTCACAGGGACAGGGGAATCAGCCCCAGCATTTT. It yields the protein CASSQGQGNQPQHF.

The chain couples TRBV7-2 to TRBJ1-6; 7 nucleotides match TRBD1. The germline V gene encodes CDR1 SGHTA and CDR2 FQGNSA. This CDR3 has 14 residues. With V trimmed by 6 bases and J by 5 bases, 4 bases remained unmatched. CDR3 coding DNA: TGTGCCAGCAGACCGGGACAGAATAATTCACCCCTCCACTTT. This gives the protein CASRPGQNNSPLHF.

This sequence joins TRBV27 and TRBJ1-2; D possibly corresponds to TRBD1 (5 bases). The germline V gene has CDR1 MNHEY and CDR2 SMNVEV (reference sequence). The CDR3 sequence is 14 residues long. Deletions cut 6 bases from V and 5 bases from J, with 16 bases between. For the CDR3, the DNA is TGTGCCAGCAGCGCTCAGGGTTCCCTTTATGGCTACACCTTC. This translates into CASSAQGSLYGYTF.

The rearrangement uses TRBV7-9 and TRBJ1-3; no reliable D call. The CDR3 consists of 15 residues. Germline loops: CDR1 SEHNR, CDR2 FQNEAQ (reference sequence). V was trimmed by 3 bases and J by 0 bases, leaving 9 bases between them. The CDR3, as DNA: TGTGCCAGCAGCTTCCCAGGCCGCTCTGGAAACACCATATATTTT. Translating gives CASSFPGRSGNTIYF.

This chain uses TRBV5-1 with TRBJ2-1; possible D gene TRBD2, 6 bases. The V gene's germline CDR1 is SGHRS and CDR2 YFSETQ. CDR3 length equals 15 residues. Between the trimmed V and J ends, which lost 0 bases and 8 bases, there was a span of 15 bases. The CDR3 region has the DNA TGCGCCAGCAGCTTGGCCTCGGACTATTTCGATGAGCAGTTCTTC. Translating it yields CASSLASDYFDEQFF. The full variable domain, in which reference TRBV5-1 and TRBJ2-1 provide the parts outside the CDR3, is KAGVTQTPRYLIKTRGQQVTLSCSPISGHRSVSWYQQTPGQGLQFLFEYFSETQRNKGNFPGRFSGRQFSNSRSEMNVSTLELGDSALYLCASSLASDYFDEQFFGPGTRLTVL.

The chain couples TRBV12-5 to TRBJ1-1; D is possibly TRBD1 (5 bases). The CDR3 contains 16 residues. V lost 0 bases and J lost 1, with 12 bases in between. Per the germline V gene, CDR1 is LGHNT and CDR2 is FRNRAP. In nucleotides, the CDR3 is TGTGCTAGTGGTTTGGTAGTTGGCAGGGAGAACACTGAAGCTTTCTTT. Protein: CASGLVVGRENTEAFF.

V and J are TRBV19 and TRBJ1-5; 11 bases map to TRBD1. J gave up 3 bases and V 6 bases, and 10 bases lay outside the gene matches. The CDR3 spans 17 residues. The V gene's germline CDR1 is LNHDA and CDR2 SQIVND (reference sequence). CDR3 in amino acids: CASRKGQGGSDNQPQHF. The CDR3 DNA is TGTGCCAGTAGGAAGGGACAGGGGGGTTCGGACAATCAGCCCCAGCATTTT. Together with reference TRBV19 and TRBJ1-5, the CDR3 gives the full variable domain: DGGITQSPKYLFRKEGQNVTLSCEQNLNHDAMYWYRQDPGQGLRLIYYSQIVNDFQKGDIAEGYSVSREKKESFPLTVTSAQKNPTAFYLCASRKGQGGSDNQPQHFGDGTRLSIL.